These 20 T cell receptor beta chains came from one sample sequenced in a study of graft-versus-host responses after intestinal transplantation. Assay: immunoSEQ multiplex PCR; the TCRdb copy retains only in-frame clones and omits some. In the table there are about 97,000 clones, around 90% of which are singletons. Sample: PBMCs, taken just under 460 days after intestinal transplant. These receptors came from a human patient who received an intestinal transplant, so some T cells may come from the graft donor.

The chain couples TRBV11-2 to TRBJ1-1; tentatively, D is TRBD1 (6 bases). The CDR3 extends over 13 amino acids. CDR1 is SGHAT, CDR2 FQNNGV, per germline. The V end lost 4 bases, the J end lost 7 bases, and 13 bases lay between the germline ends. The CDR3 coding sequence is TGTGCCAGCAGCTCAAGGGGGAGGGATGAAGCTTTCTTT. This codes for CASSSRGRDEAFF. The entire variable domain, with the rest obtained from reference TRBV11-2 and TRBJ1-1, is as follows: EAGVAQSPRYKIIEKRQSVAFWCNPISGHATLYWYQQILGQGPKLLIQFQNNGVVDDSQLPKDRFSAERLKGVDSTLKIQPAKLEDSAVYLCASSSRGRDEAFFGQGTRLTVV.

This clone was found a few times. This chain links TRBV7-6 with TRBJ1-3; the match to TRBD1 covers 7 bases. The CDR3 length is 17 residues. From germline, CDR1 is SGHVS and CDR2 FNYEAQ. The trim removed 5 bases at V and 4 bases at J, leaving 14 bases unmatched. Here the CDR3 reads CASSERLAGGGGNTIYF. CDR3 bases: TGTGCCAGCAGCGAACGTCTGGCAGGGGGTGGCGGAAACACCATATATTTT. The full variable domain, in which reference TRBV7-6 and TRBJ1-3 provide the parts outside the CDR3, is GAGVSQSPRYKVTKRGQDVALRCDPISGHVSLYWYRQALGQGPEFLTYFNYEAQQDKSGLPNDRFSAERPEGSISTLTIQRTEQRDSAMYRCASSERLAGGGGNTIYFGEGSWLTVV.

The chain recombines TRBV5-6 with TRBJ2-1, with D perhaps TRBD1 (5 bases). The CDR3 totals 13 residues. V dropped 4 bases and J dropped 10 bases, with 15 bases sitting between them. Germline CDR1 reads SGHDT; CDR2 reads YYEEEE. CDR3: CASSPRPGREQFF. For the CDR3, the DNA is TGTGCCAGCAGCCCCCGCCCAGGGCGCGAGCAGTTCTTC.

A few counts support this clone. V and J are TRBV19 and TRBJ1-5, with D perhaps TRBD1 (5 bases). Deletions cut 3 bases from V and 6 bases from J, with 6 bases between. There are 12 residues in the CDR3. Germline V gives CDR1 LNHDA, CDR2 SQIVND (reference sequence). CDR3 nucleotide sequence: TGTGCCAGTAGTATTGACAGTCAGCCCCAGCATTTT. Amino acid sequence: CASSIDSQPQHF. Together with reference TRBV19 and TRBJ1-5, the CDR3 gives the full variable domain: DGGITQSPKYLFRKEGQNVTLSCEQNLNHDAMYWYRQDPGQGLRLIYYSQIVNDFQKGDIAEGYSVSREKKESFPLTVTSAQKNPTAFYLCASSIDSQPQHFGDGTRLSIL.

The V and J genes are TRBV6-6 and TRBJ1-2; D gene ambiguous. Trimming removed 2 bases at V and 1 base at J, with 14 bases between. CDR1 MNHNY and CDR2 SVGAGI come from the germline V gene (reference sequence). The CDR3 spans 16 residues. The CDR3 coding sequence is TGTGCCAGCAGTTACGGGCCCTCCGCGGATAACTATGGCTACACCTTC. This gives the protein CASSYGPSADNYGYTF.

This rearrangement joins TRBV7-2 to TRBJ1-1, with D tentatively TRBD1 (6 bases). Germline V CDR1 and CDR2: SGHTA, FQGNSA. The CDR3 consists of 15 residues. The ends were cut back, 5 bases at V and 2 bases at J, with 15 bases in the middle. The CDR3 reads CASSPHGGSNTEAFF. The CDR3 region has the DNA TGTGCCAGCAGCCCTCACGGGGGCTCAAACACTGAAGCTTTCTTT.

The gene calls are TRBV4-1 and TRBJ1-1; D is undetermined. Germline CDR1 is MGHRA and CDR2 is YSYEKL. Trimming removed 1 base at V and 4 bases at J, with 10 bases between. CDR3 length equals 14 residues. CDR3 sequence reads: CASSQGEGSTEAFF. CDR3 DNA: TGCGCCAGCAGCCAAGGTGAGGGTTCCACTGAAGCTTTCTTT.

The chain recombines TRBV2 with TRBJ1-2; TRBD1 is a possible D gene (5 bases). The V end was cut by 6 bases, the J end by 8 bases, with 16 bases between. Germline CDR1 SNHLY, CDR2 FYNNEI. There are 13 residues in the CDR3. This CDR3 reads CASRGDGMEGYTF. The CDR3 nucleotides are TGTGCCAGCAGGGGGGACGGTATGGAAGGCTACACCTTC.

V usage is TRBV10-1 and J usage is TRBJ2-5, with 7 bases aligning to TRBD2. The germline CDR1 and CDR2 sequences are WNHNN and SYGVQD (reference sequence). This CDR3 contains 16 residues. V was clipped by 6 bases and J by 4 bases; unmatched bases: 14. The CDR3 protein is CASSAGLVSGRETQYF. The CDR3 bases are TGCGCCAGCAGCGCCGGACTAGTAAGTGGGCGAGAGACCCAGTACTTC.

The chain joins TRBV7-9 to TRBJ1-1; D gene uncertain. The CDR3 has 14 residues. Trimming took 5 bases from V and 1 from J, leaving 11 bases between them. Germline V gives CDR1 SEHNR, CDR2 FQNEAQ (reference sequence). The CDR3 sequence: CASSRYHANTEAFF. The DNA of the CDR3 is TGTGCCAGCAGCCGTTATCACGCGAACACTGAAGCTTTCTTT.

This clone was observed a single time. The chain recombines TRBV5-1 with TRBJ2-5; no clear D. The V end lost 0 bases, the J end lost 2 bases, and 5 bases lay between the germline ends. This CDR3 is 13 amino acids long. Germline CDR1 reads SGHRS; CDR2 reads YFSETQ. In nucleotides, the CDR3 is TGCGCCAGCAGCTTGGCCGAGCAAGAGACCCAGTACTTC. Protein: CASSLAEQETQYF.

This chain connects TRBV6-4 to TRBJ2-3; no firm D call. Germline values: CDR1 MRHNA, CDR2 SNTAGT. This CDR3 comprises 13 residues. V was clipped by 0 bases and J by 2 bases, with 3 bases between them. This CDR3 is CASSDSVTDTQYF. In nucleotides, the CDR3 is TGTGCCAGCAGTGACTCTGTCACAGATACGCAGTATTTT.

V and J are TRBV6-5 and TRBJ1-1; no firm D call. Looked up from germline, CDR1 is MNHEY and CDR2 is SVGAGI. V lost 0 bases to trimming and J lost 2 bases, with 4 bases between them. This CDR3 is 13 amino acids long. The CDR3 spells CASSYSTNTEAFF. DNA for the CDR3: TGTGCCAGCAGTTACTCGACCAACACTGAAGCTTTCTTT.

The rearrangement links TRBV7-3 to TRBJ2-3, with D perhaps TRBD1 (6 bases). The CDR3 is made up of 13 amino acids. V was cut by 5 bases and J by 4 bases, with 10 bases left in between. Germline V lookup: CDR1 SGHTA, CDR2 FQGTGA. The CDR3 DNA reads TGTGCCAGCAGCCCCACAGGGTCAGATACGCAGTATTTT. Amino acids: CASSPTGSDTQYF.

The V gene is TRBV7-2, the J gene TRBJ1-2; D is perhaps TRBD1 (5 bases). This CDR3 spans 16 amino acids. Per germline, CDR1 SGHTA and CDR2 FQGNSA. V was pared by 4 bases and J by 4 bases, with 19 bases between. CDR3 sequence: CASSWRGTAGGYGYTF. In DNA form, the CDR3 reads TGTGCCAGCAGCTGGAGAGGGACGGCAGGTGGCTATGGCTACACCTTC.

The chain joins TRBV6-5 to TRBJ1-4; D is undetermined. Germline V gene lookup returns CDR1 MNHEY and CDR2 SVGAGI. The CDR3 runs to 15 residues. Trimming shortened V by 6 bases and J by 1 base, and 12 bases separated the two germline ends. CDR3 region: CASSLHGGTNEKLFF. In nucleotides, the CDR3 is TGTGCCAGCAGCCTACACGGAGGAACTAATGAAAAACTGTTTTTT.

V and J are TRBV5-1 and TRBJ1-3; 8 nucleotides align to TRBD1. Germline lookup yields CDR1 SGHRS and CDR2 YFSETQ. The CDR3 runs 16 residues. V shed 1 base, J shed 3 bases, and the junction held 6 bases outside the gene matches. CDR3 nucleotides: TGCGCCAGCAGCTTGAGGGCACAGGGGGATGGAAACACCATATATTTT. Translated: CASSLRAQGDGNTIYF.

The gene calls are TRBV9 and TRBJ2-6; D is uncertain. The CDR3 has 16 amino acids. The V and J ends lost 0 bases and 2 bases respectively, with 9 bases between them. Germline CDR1 reads SGDLS; CDR2 reads YYNGEE. CDR3 region: CASSVAGYPGANVLTF. DNA for the CDR3: TGTGCCAGCAGCGTAGCTGGGTATCCTGGGGCCAACGTCCTGACTTTC.

CDR3 region: CASSLNRDRGYEQYF. The CDR3 bases are TGTGCCAGCAGCCTCAACCGGGACAGGGGCTACGAGCAGTACTTC. The V gene is TRBV7-3, the J gene TRBJ2-7, with TRBD1 matching 10 bases. J gave up 3 bases and V 5 bases, and 7 bases lay outside the gene matches. Germline V lookup: CDR1 SGHTA, CDR2 FQGTGA. This CDR3 contains 15 residues.

This clone was seen a single time. The chain carries TRBV6-6 and TRBJ1-1; D unresolved. In germline, CDR1 is MNHNY, CDR2 SVGAGI (reference sequence). V was trimmed by 5 bases and J by 5 bases, leaving 18 bases between them. This CDR3 spans 15 amino acids. The CDR3 loop reads CASSHPWGIQTEAFF. The CDR3 bases are TGTGCCAGCAGTCACCCCTGGGGTATACAGACTGAAGCTTTCTTT.